This T cell receptor (beta chain) was captured in a study of cytomegalovirus exposure and HLA in healthy donors. Study context: The early release's HLA-typed donors yielded tens of millions of unique TCRs. General study results and limits: Sequencing had likely introduced a cluster of highly shared sequence variants as an artifact.

The PCR made use of 60 Vbeta and 13 Jbeta primers. Libraries were prepared by immunoSEQ multiplex PCR; TCRdb keeps only in-frame clonotypes and omits some of them. This repertoire shows about 60,000 clones, about two thirds found once; its top ten account for roughly a fifth. This clone was counted only a few times. Its antigen is still unknown. Germline V gene data show CDR1 as SGHDN and CDR2 as FVKESK. The V gene lost 3 bases and the J gene lost 8 bases, with 10 bases spanning the gap. This CDR3 is built from 12 residues. The clonotype comes from a woman aged 60-75 years in good health and CMV-seropositive. This rearrangement joins TRBV14 to TRBJ1-1; no definite D call. The specimen was PBMCs. CDR3 amino acids: CASSHWGGEAFF. In DNA, the CDR3 is TGTGCCAGCAGCCACTGGGGAGGCGAAGCTTTCTTT. Based on the CDR3 plus reference TRBV14 and TRBJ1-1, the full variable domain is EAGVTQFPSHSVIEKGQTVTLRCDPISGHDNLYWYRRVMGKEIKFLLHFVKESKQDESGMPNNRFLAERTGGTYSTLKVQPAELEDSGVYFCASSHWGGEAFFGQGTRLTVV.